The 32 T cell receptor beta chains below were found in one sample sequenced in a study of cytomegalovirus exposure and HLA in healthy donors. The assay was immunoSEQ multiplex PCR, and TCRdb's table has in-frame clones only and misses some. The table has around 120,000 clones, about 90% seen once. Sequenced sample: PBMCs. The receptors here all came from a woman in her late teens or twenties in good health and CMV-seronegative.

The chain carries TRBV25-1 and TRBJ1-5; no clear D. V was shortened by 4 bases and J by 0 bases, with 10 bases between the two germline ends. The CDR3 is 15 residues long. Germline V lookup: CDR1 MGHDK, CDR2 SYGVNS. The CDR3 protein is CASSGPGDSNQPQHF. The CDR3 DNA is TGTGCCAGCAGTGGACCCGGGGATAGCAATCAGCCCCAGCATTTT. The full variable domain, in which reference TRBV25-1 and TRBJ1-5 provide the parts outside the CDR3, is EADIYQTPRYLVIGTGKKITLECSQTMGHDKMYWYQQDPGMELHLIHYSYGVNSTEKGDLSSESTVSRIRTEHFPLTLESARPSHTSQYLCASSGPGDSNQPQHFGDGTRLSIL.

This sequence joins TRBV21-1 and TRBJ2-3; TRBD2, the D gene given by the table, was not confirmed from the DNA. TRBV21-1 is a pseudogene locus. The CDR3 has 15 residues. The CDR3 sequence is CASTPTSVSEDTQYF. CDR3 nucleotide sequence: TGTGCCAGCACCCCAACTAGTGTTTCAGAGGATACGCAGTATTTT.

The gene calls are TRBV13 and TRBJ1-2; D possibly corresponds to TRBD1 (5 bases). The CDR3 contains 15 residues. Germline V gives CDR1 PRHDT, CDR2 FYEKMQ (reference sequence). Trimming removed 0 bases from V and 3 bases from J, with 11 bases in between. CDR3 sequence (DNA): TGTGCCAGCAGCTTAGGTAGGGGCAGGGACTATGGCTACACCTTC. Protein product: CASSLGRGRDYGYTF. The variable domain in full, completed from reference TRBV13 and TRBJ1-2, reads AAGVIQSPRHLIKEKRETATLKCYPIPRHDTVYWYQQGPGQDPQFLISFYEKMQSDKGSIPDRFSAQQFSDYHSELNMSSLELGDSALYFCASSLGRGRDYGYTFGSGTRLTVV.

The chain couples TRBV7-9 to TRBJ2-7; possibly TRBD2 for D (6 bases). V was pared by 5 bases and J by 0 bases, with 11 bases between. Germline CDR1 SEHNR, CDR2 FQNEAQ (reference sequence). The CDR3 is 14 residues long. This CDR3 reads CASSLGLSSYEQYF. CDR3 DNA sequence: TGTGCCAGCAGCCTGGGACTGAGCTCCTACGAGCAGTACTTC.

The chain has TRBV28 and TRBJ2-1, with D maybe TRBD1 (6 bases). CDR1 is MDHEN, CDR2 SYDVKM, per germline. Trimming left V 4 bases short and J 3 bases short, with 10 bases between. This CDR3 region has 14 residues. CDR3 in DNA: TGTGCCAGCAGTTCGGGGACATTCTACAATGAGCAGTTCTTC. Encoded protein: CASSSGTFYNEQFF.

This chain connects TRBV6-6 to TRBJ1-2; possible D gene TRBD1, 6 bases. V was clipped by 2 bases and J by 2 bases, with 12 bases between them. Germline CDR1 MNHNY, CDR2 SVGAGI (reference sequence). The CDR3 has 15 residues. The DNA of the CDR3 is TGTGCCAGCAGTTACGATGGGGGCGTGAACTATGGCTACACCTTC. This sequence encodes CASSYDGGVNYGYTF.

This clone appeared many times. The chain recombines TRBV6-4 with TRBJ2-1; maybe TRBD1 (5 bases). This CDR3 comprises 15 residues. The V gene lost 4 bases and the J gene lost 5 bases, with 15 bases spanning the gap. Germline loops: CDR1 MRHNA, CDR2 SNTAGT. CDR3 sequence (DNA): TGTGCCAGCAGTGTCGGCCAGGGTGGAAACAATGAGCAGTTCTTC. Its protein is CASSVGQGGNNEQFF.

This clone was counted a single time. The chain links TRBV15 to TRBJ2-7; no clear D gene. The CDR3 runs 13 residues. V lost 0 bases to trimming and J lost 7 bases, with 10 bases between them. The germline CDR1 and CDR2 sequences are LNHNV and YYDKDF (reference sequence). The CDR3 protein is CATSRDGRLEQYF. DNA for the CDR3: TGTGCCACCAGCAGAGATGGGCGTTTGGAGCAGTACTTC.

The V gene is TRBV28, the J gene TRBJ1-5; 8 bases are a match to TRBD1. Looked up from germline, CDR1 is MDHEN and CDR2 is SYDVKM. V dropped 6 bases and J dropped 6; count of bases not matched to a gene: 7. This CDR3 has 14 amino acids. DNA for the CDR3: TGTGCCAGCAGGGCGGAGACAGGGGTTCAGCCCCAGCATTTT. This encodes CASRAETGVQPQHF.

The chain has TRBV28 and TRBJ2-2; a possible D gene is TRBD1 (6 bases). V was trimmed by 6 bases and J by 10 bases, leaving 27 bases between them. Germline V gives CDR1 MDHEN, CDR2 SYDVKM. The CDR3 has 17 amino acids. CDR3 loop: CASRQMYGQTNSEELFF. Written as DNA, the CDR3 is TGTGCCAGCAGGCAAATGTATGGACAGACGAACTCCGAGGAGCTGTTTTTT.

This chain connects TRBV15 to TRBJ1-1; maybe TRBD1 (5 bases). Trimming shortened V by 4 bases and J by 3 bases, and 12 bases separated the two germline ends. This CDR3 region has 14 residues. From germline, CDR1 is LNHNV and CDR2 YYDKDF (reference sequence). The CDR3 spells CATSTRAGDTEAFF. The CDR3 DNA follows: TGTGCCACCAGCACCCGGGCGGGGGACACTGAAGCTTTCTTT.

The CDR3 nucleotides are TGTGCCAGCAGTCCTCCGAGGCAGGGGTCCTACGAGCAGTACTTC. It codes for CASSPPRQGSYEQYF. The J gene is TRBJ2-7, the V gene TRBV28; maybe TRBD1 (6 bases). CDR1 MDHEN and CDR2 SYDVKM come from the germline V gene. V lost 5 bases and J 1 base, leaving 15 bases between the germline ends. This CDR3 spans 15 amino acids.

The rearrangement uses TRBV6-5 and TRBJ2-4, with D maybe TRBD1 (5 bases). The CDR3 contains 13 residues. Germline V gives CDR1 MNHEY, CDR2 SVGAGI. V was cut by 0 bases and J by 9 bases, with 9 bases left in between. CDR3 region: CASSYSVQAIQYF. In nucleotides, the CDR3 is TGTGCCAGCAGTTACTCCGTACAGGCCATTCAGTACTTC.

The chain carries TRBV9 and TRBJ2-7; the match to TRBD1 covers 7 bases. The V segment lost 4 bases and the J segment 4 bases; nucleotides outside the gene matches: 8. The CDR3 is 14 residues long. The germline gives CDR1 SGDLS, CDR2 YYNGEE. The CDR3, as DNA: TGTGCCAGCAGCCCCGGGACAGCCGTATACGAGCAGTACTTC. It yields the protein CASSPGTAVYEQYF.

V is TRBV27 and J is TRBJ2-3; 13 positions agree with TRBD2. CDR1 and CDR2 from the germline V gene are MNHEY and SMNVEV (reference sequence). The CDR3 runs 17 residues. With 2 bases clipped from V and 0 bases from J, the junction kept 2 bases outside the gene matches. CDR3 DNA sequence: TGTGCCAGCAGTTTAACTAGCGGGAGGGCTAGCACAGATACGCAGTATTTT. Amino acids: CASSLTSGRASTDTQYF.

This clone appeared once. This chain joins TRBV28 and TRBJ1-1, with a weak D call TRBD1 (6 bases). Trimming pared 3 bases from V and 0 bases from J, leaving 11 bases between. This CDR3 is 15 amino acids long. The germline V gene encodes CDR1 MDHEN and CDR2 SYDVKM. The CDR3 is CASSLGGQLNTEAFF. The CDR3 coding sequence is TGTGCCAGCAGTTTGGGTGGACAGCTGAACACTGAAGCTTTCTTT.

This CDR3 is CASSVVSGSGNTIYF. Written as DNA, the CDR3 is TGTGCCAGCAGCGTAGTCTCAGGGTCTGGAAACACCATATATTTT. This chain links TRBV9 with TRBJ1-3, with a weak D call TRBD1 (5 bases). CDR3 length: 15 residues. In germline, CDR1 is SGDLS, CDR2 YYNGEE. The germline V and J ends were trimmed by 0 bases and 1 base, with 8 bases remaining between them. Full variable domain (remainder filled in from reference TRBV9 and TRBJ1-3): DSGVTQTPKHLITATGQRVTLRCSPRSGDLSVYWYQQSLDQGLQFLIQYYNGEERAKGNILERFSAQQFPDLHSELNLSSLELGDSALYFCASSVVSGSGNTIYFGEGSWLTVV.

CDR3 nucleotides: TGTGCCAGTAGTATGTGGGGCAGGGTCCACACCTACAATGAGCAGTTCTTC. This gives the protein CASSMWGRVHTYNEQFF. The V and J genes are TRBV19 and TRBJ2-1, with D tentatively TRBD1 (5 bases). The ends were cut back, 3 bases at V and 2 bases at J, with 17 bases in the middle. The germline CDR1 and CDR2 sequences are LNHDA and SQIVND (reference sequence). The CDR3 loop spans 17 amino acids. Full variable domain (missing parts from reference TRBV19 and TRBJ2-1): DGGITQSPKYLFRKEGQNVTLSCEQNLNHDAMYWYRQDPGQGLRLIYYSQIVNDFQKGDIAEGYSVSREKKESFPLTVTSAQKNPTAFYLCASSMWGRVHTYNEQFFGPGTRLTVL.

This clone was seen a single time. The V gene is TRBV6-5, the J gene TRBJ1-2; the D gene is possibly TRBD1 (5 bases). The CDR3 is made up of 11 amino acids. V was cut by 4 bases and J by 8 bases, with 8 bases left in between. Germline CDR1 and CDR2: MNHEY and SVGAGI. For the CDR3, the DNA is TGTGCCAGCAGTTCAGGGATGGGCTACACCTTC. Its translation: CASSSGMGYTF.

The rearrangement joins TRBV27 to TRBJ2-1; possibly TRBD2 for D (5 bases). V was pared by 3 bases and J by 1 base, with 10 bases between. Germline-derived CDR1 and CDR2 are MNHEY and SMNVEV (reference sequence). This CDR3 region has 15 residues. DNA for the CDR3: TGTGCCAGCAGTTTTCGCCGGGATTCCTACAATGAGCAGTTCTTC. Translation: CASSFRRDSYNEQFF.

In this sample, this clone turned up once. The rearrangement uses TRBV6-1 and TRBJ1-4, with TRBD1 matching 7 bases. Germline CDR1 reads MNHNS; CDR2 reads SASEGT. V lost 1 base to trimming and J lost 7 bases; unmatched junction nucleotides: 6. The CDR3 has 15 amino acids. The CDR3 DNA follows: TGTGCCAGCAGTGAAGGGCGAGGGGGCGGTGAAAAACTGTTTTTT. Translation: CASSEGRGGGEKLFF.

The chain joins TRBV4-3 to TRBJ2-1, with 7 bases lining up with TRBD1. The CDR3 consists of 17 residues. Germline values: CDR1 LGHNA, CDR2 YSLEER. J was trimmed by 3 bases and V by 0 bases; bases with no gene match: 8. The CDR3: CASSQDLRQGVYNEQFF. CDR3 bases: TGCGCCAGCAGCCAAGATCTACGGCAGGGGGTCTACAATGAGCAGTTCTTC.

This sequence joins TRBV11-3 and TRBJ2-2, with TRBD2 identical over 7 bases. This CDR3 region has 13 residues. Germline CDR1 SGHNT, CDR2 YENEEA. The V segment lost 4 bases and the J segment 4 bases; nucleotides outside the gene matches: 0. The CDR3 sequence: CASSWTSTGELFF. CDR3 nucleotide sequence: TGTGCCAGCAGCTGGACTAGCACCGGGGAGCTGTTTTTT.

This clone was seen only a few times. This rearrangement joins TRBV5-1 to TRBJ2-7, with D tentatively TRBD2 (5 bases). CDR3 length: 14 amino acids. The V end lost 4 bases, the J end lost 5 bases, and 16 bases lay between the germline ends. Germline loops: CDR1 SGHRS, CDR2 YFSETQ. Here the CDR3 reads CASSPGSKTDEQYF. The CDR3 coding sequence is TGCGCCAGCAGCCCGGGAAGCAAAACGGACGAGCAGTACTTC. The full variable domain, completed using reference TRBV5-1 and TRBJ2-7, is KAGVTQTPRYLIKTRGQQVTLSCSPISGHRSVSWYQQTPGQGLQFLFEYFSETQRNKGNFPGRFSGRQFSNSRSEMNVSTLELGDSALYLCASSPGSKTDEQYFGPGTRLTVT.

The CDR3: CATSRHTGGFGYTF. CDR3 DNA: TGTGCCACCAGCAGACACACAGGGGGTTTTGGCTACACCTTC. The chain has TRBV15 and TRBJ1-2; TRBD1 matches 8 bases. J gave up 7 bases and V 2 bases, and 6 bases lay outside the gene matches. CDR3 length: 14 residues. Per germline, CDR1 LNHNV and CDR2 YYDKDF (reference sequence).

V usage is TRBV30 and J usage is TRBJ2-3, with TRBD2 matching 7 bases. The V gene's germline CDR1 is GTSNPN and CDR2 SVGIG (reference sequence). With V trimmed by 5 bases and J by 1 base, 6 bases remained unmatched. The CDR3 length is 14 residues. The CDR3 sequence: CAWSGLAGTDTQYF. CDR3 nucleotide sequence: TGTGCCTGGTCGGGTCTAGCGGGCACAGATACGCAGTATTTT.

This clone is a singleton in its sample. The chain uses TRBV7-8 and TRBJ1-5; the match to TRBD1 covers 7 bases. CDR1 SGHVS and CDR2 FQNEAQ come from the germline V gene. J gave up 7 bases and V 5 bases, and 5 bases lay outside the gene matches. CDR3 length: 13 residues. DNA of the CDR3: TGTGCCAGCAGCACCGACAGGGTACAGCCCCAGCATTTT. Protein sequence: CASSTDRVQPQHF. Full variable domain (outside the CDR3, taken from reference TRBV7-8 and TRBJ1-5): GAGVSQSPRYKVAKRGQDVALRCDPISGHVSLFWYQQALGQGPEFLTYFQNEAQLDKSGLPSDRFFAERPEGSVSTLKIQRTQQEDSAVYLCASSTDRVQPQHFGDGTRLSIL.

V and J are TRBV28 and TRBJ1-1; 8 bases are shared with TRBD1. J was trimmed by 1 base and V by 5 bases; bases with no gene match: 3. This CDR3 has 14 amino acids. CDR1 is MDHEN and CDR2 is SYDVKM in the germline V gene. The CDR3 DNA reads TGTGCCAGCAGTCAAGGGACAGGGAACACTGAAGCTTTCTTT. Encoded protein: CASSQGTGNTEAFF.

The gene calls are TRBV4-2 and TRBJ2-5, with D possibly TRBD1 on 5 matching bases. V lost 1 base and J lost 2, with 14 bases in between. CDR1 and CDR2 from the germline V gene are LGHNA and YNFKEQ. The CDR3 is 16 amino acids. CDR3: CASSQAGPGRQETQYF. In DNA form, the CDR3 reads TGTGCCAGCAGCCAAGCAGGGCCAGGGCGGCAAGAGACCCAGTACTTC.

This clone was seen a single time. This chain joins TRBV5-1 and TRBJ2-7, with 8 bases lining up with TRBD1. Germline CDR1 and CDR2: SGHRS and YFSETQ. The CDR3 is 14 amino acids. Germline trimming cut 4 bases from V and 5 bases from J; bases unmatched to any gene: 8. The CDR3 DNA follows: TGCGCCAGCAGCGTCAGGGGGCCCGGGGACGAGCAGTACTTC. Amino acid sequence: CASSVRGPGDEQYF.

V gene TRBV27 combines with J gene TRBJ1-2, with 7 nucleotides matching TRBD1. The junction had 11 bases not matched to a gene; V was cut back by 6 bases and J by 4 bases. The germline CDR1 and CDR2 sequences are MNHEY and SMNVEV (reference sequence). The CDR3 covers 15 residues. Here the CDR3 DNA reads TGTGCCAGCAGCTCCCAACAGGGGCATGGCTATGGCTACACCTTC. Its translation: CASSSQQGHGYGYTF.

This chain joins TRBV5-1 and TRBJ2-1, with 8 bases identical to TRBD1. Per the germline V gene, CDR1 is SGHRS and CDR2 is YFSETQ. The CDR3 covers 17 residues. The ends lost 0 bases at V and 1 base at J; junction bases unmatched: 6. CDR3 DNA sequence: TGCGCCAGCAGCTTGGCCCCAGGGGGCACATCCTACAATGAGCAGTTCTTC. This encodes CASSLAPGGTSYNEQFF.